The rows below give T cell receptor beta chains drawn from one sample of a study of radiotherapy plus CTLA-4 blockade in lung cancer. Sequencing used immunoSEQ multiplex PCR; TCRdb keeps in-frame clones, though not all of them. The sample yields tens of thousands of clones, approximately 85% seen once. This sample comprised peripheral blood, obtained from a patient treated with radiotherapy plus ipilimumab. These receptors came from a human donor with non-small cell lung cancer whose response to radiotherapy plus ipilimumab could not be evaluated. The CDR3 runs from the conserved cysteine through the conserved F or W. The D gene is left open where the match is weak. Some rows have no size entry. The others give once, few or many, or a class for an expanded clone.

CDR3 protein: CASSPLGGTNEQFF
CDR3 DNA: TGTGCCAGCTCACCACTGGGCGGGACCAATGAGCAGTTCTTC
clone size: NA
D gene: NA
CDR3 length: 14
J gene: TRBJ2-1
V gene: TRBV18

CDR3 protein: CASSSRQGPGELFF
CDR3 DNA: TGTGCCAGCAGCTCCCGACAGGGCCCCGGGGAGCTGTTTTTT
clone size: NA
D gene: TRBD1
CDR3 length: 14
J gene: TRBJ2-2
V gene: TRBV7-6

CDR3 protein: CASSVAGGAGVTEAFF
CDR3 DNA: TGTGCCAGCAGCGTAGCTGGGGGGGCAGGGGTGACTGAAGCTTTCTTT
clone size: NA
D gene: NA
CDR3 length: 16
J gene: TRBJ1-1
V gene: TRBV9

CDR3 protein: CASSFGSRKLNEKLFF
CDR3 DNA: TGTGCCAGCAGCTTTGGTTCAAGAAAGCTTAATGAAAAACTGTTTTTT
clone size: NA
D gene: NA
CDR3 length: 16
J gene: TRBJ1-4
V gene: TRBV5-5

CDR3 protein: CSVELGLYGYTF
CDR3 DNA: TGCAGCGTTGAACTCGGGTTGTATGGCTACACCTTC
clone size: once
D gene: NA
CDR3 length: 12
J gene: TRBJ1-2
V gene: TRBV29-1

CDR3 protein: CASSHGRAGGGSTDTQYF
CDR3 DNA: TGTGCCAGTAGTCACGGGAGGGCCGGGGGTGGGTCCACAGATACGCAGTATTTT
clone size: once
D gene: TRBD2
CDR3 length: 18
J gene: TRBJ2-3
V gene: TRBV19

CDR3 protein: CASSPLGRGTYEQYF
CDR3 DNA: TGTGCCAGCAGCCCTCTGGGCAGGGGGACCTACGAGCAGTACTTC
clone size: NA
D gene: TRBD1
CDR3 length: 15
J gene: TRBJ2-7
V gene: TRBV7-8

CDR3 protein: CASSPPTTGGKGYTF
CDR3 DNA: TGTGCCAGCTCACCACCGACGACAGGGGGCAAAGGCTACACCTTC
clone size: NA
D gene: TRBD1
CDR3 length: 15
J gene: TRBJ1-2
V gene: TRBV18

CDR3 protein: CATAQGTGELFF
CDR3 DNA: TGTGCCACCGCACAGGGCACCGGGGAGCTGTTTTTT
clone size: NA
D gene: NA
CDR3 length: 12
J gene: TRBJ2-2
V gene: TRBV28

CDR3 protein: CASSWAEGASIPYEQYF
CDR3 DNA: TGTGCCAGCAGCTGGGCGGAAGGGGCCTCAATCCCCTACGAGCAGTACTTC
clone size: NA
D gene: NA
CDR3 length: 17
J gene: TRBJ2-7
V gene: TRBV5-6

CDR3 protein: CASSARGDEQYF
CDR3 DNA: TGTGCCAGCAGTGCCAGGGGGGACGAGCAGTACTTC
clone size: NA
D gene: NA
CDR3 length: 12
J gene: TRBJ2-7
V gene: TRBV6-1

CDR3 protein: CASSKALGVSGEQYF
CDR3 DNA: TGTGCCAGCAGCAAAGCGCTCGGGGTTAGTGGGGAGCAGTACTTC
clone size: NA
D gene: NA
CDR3 length: 15
J gene: TRBJ2-7
V gene: TRBV21-1

CDR3 protein: CASSSGQGRSTDTQYF
CDR3 DNA: TGTGCCAGCAGTTCAGGACAGGGGCGATCCACAGATACGCAGTATTTT
clone size: NA
D gene: TRBD1
CDR3 length: 16
J gene: TRBJ2-3
V gene: TRBV28

CDR3 protein: CASSLGSPYNEQFF
CDR3 DNA: TGTGCCAGCAGTTTGGGCAGCCCCTACAATGAGCAGTTCTTC
clone size: many
D gene: NA
CDR3 length: 14
J gene: TRBJ2-1
V gene: TRBV27

CDR3 protein: CATEAGTIGEKLFF
CDR3 DNA: TGTGCCACAGAGGCAGGGACAATAGGTGAAAAACTGTTTTTT
clone size: NA
D gene: NA
CDR3 length: 14
J gene: TRBJ1-4
V gene: TRBV7-9

CDR3 protein: CASSQGRGGGELFF
CDR3 DNA: TGCGCCAGCAGCCAAGGGAGGGGGGGCGGGGAGCTGTTTTTT
clone size: NA
D gene: NA
CDR3 length: 14
J gene: TRBJ2-2
V gene: TRBV4-3

CDR3 protein: CASSPNGGRNSADTQYF
CDR3 DNA: TGTGCCAGCAGTCCTAACGGCGGGAGGAATTCTGCAGATACGCAGTATTTT
clone size: NA
D gene: TRBD2
CDR3 length: 17
J gene: TRBJ2-3
V gene: TRBV28

CDR3 protein: CASSLAGASGYGYTF
CDR3 DNA: TGTGCCAGCAGCTTAGCAGGGGCCTCTGGCTATGGCTACACCTTC
clone size: NA
D gene: NA
CDR3 length: 15
J gene: TRBJ1-2
V gene: TRBV7-9

CDR3 protein: CASSKQGPVSSYNEQFF
CDR3 DNA: TGTGCCAGCAGTAAACAGGGCCCCGTCAGCTCCTACAATGAGCAGTTCTTC
clone size: NA
D gene: NA
CDR3 length: 17
J gene: TRBJ2-1
V gene: TRBV28

CDR3 protein: CASSLTQGDQPQHF
CDR3 DNA: TGTGCCAGCAGCTTGACACAGGGAGATCAGCCCCAGCATTTT
clone size: NA
D gene: NA
CDR3 length: 14
J gene: TRBJ1-5
V gene: TRBV7-2

CDR3 protein: CASSHTRNTGELFF
CDR3 DNA: TGTGCCAGCAGCCACACACGGAACACCGGGGAGCTGTTTTTT
clone size: NA
D gene: NA
CDR3 length: 14
J gene: TRBJ2-2
V gene: TRBV7-9

CDR3 protein: CASSSHQTGDQETQYF
CDR3 DNA: TGTGCCAGCAGTTCGCACCAGACAGGGGACCAAGAGACCCAGTACTTC
clone size: NA
D gene: TRBD1
CDR3 length: 16
J gene: TRBJ2-5
V gene: TRBV6-6

CDR3 protein: CASSQSVDSTDTQYF
CDR3 DNA: TGTGCCAGCAGCCAAAGCGTAGACAGCACGGATACGCAGTATTTT
clone size: NA
D gene: NA
CDR3 length: 15
J gene: TRBJ2-3
V gene: TRBV14

CDR3 protein: CASSIFGGDYEQYF
CDR3 DNA: TGTGCCAGTAGTATCTTCGGGGGGGACTACGAGCAGTACTTC
clone size: NA
D gene: TRBD2
CDR3 length: 14
J gene: TRBJ2-7
V gene: TRBV19

CDR3 protein: CAWSPLGGTSGRAGGEQFF
CDR3 DNA: TGTGCCTGGAGTCCCCTCGGGGGGACTAGCGGGAGGGCCGGGGGTGAGCAGTTCTTC
clone size: NA
D gene: TRBD2
CDR3 length: 19
J gene: TRBJ2-1
V gene: TRBV30

CDR3 protein: CASSQDRASEPYEQYF
CDR3 DNA: TGCGCCAGCAGCCAAGATCGGGCTAGCGAGCCCTACGAGCAGTACTTC
clone size: NA
D gene: NA
CDR3 length: 16
J gene: TRBJ2-7
V gene: TRBV4-3

CDR3 protein: CASSDTDRGINGKLFF
CDR3 DNA: TGTGCCAGCAGTGACACCGACAGGGGGATTAATGGAAAACTGTTTTTT
clone size: NA
D gene: TRBD1
CDR3 length: 16
J gene: TRBJ1-4
V gene: TRBV28

CDR3 protein: CASNPPRVMNTEAFF
CDR3 DNA: TGTGCCAGCAACCCCCCCCGGGTAATGAACACTGAAGCTTTCTTT
clone size: NA
D gene: NA
CDR3 length: 15
J gene: TRBJ1-1
V gene: TRBV28

CDR3 protein: CAWSDRGGYTF
CDR3 DNA: TGTGCCTGGAGTGACAGGGGCGGCTACACCTTC
clone size: NA
D gene: TRBD1
CDR3 length: 11
J gene: TRBJ1-2
V gene: TRBV30

CDR3 protein: CASSLLLSGRAYNEQFF
CDR3 DNA: TGTGCCAGCAGTTTATTATTAAGCGGGAGGGCCTACAATGAGCAGTTCTTC
clone size: NA
D gene: TRBD2
CDR3 length: 17
J gene: TRBJ2-1
V gene: TRBV27

CDR3 protein: CASSDSRNTGELFF
CDR3 DNA: TGTGCCAGTAGTGACAGCCGGAACACCGGGGAGCTGTTTTTT
clone size: NA
D gene: NA
CDR3 length: 14
J gene: TRBJ2-2
V gene: TRBV19

CDR3 protein: CASSLAAEAFF
CDR3 DNA: TGTGCCAGCAGCTTAGCCGCTGAAGCTTTCTTT
clone size: NA
D gene: NA
CDR3 length: 11
J gene: TRBJ1-1
V gene: TRBV7-9

CDR3 protein: CAWSSGFYEQYF
CDR3 DNA: TGTGCCTGGAGCTCAGGATTTTACGAGCAGTACTTC
clone size: few
D gene: NA
CDR3 length: 12
J gene: TRBJ2-7
V gene: TRBV30

CDR3 protein: CASRTALGELFF
CDR3 DNA: TGTGCCAGCCGGACAGCCCTCGGGGAGCTGTTTTTT
clone size: NA
D gene: NA
CDR3 length: 12
J gene: TRBJ2-2
V gene: TRBV7-9

CDR3 protein: CASSLEGAGEKLFF
CDR3 DNA: TGTGCCAGCAGCTTAGAGGGGGCCGGTGAAAAACTGTTTTTT
clone size: once
D gene: TRBD1
CDR3 length: 14
J gene: TRBJ1-4
V gene: TRBV7-2

CDR3 protein: CASSLGGGEQYF
CDR3 DNA: TGTGCCAGCAGCTTAGGCGGAGGGGAGCAGTACTTC
clone size: NA
D gene: NA
CDR3 length: 12
J gene: TRBJ2-7
V gene: TRBV7-9

CDR3 protein: CASSPGLSTDTQYF
CDR3 DNA: TGTGCCAGCAGCCCTGGGCTGAGCACAGATACGCAGTATTTT
clone size: NA
D gene: NA
CDR3 length: 14
J gene: TRBJ2-3
V gene: TRBV5-5

CDR3 protein: CASSRVSGTEYYGYTF
CDR3 DNA: TGTGCCAGCAGCCGAGTTTCCGGGACAGAGTACTATGGCTACACCTTC
clone size: NA
D gene: TRBD1
CDR3 length: 16
J gene: TRBJ1-2
V gene: TRBV4-2

CDR3 protein: CASSLPPRYGGAKNIQYF
CDR3 DNA: TGTGCCAGCAGCTTACCTCCGCGTTACGGAGGAGCCAAAAACATTCAGTACTTC
clone size: NA
D gene: NA
CDR3 length: 18
J gene: TRBJ2-4
V gene: TRBV7-9

CDR3 protein: CASRPQGKNTGELFF
CDR3 DNA: TGTGCCAGCAGACCCCAGGGGAAGAACACCGGGGAGCTGTTTTTT
clone size: NA
D gene: NA
CDR3 length: 15
J gene: TRBJ2-2
V gene: TRBV6-6

CDR3 protein: CACGTGFNQPQHF
CDR3 DNA: TGTGCCTGCGGGACAGGCTTCAATCAGCCCCAGCATTTT
clone size: medium-sized
D gene: TRBD1
CDR3 length: 13
J gene: TRBJ1-5
V gene: TRBV19

CDR3 protein: CASSWGRGDRGRSLPEAFF
CDR3 DNA: TGTGCCAGCAGCTGGGGGAGGGGGGACAGGGGGCGGTCACTGCCTGAAGCTTTCTTT
clone size: once
D gene: TRBD1
CDR3 length: 19
J gene: TRBJ1-1
V gene: TRBV11-2

CDR3 protein: CASSLAIASSTDTQYF
CDR3 DNA: TGCGCCAGCAGCTTGGCCATAGCGTCTAGCACAGATACGCAGTATTTT
clone size: NA
D gene: NA
CDR3 length: 16
J gene: TRBJ2-3
V gene: TRBV5-1

CDR3 protein: CAISSTGNSYEQYF
CDR3 DNA: TGTGCCATCAGCTCGACAGGGAATTCCTACGAGCAGTACTTC
clone size: NA
D gene: TRBD1
CDR3 length: 14
J gene: TRBJ2-7
V gene: TRBV10-3

CDR3 protein: CASSERQGNTEAFF
CDR3 DNA: TGTGCCAGCAGTGAAAGACAGGGGAACACTGAAGCTTTCTTT
clone size: NA
D gene: TRBD1
CDR3 length: 14
J gene: TRBJ1-1
V gene: TRBV2

CDR3 protein: CASSLVGVTEAFF
CDR3 DNA: TGCGCCAGCAGCTTGGTCGGGGTTACTGAAGCTTTCTTT
clone size: NA
D gene: NA
CDR3 length: 13
J gene: TRBJ1-1
V gene: TRBV5-1

CDR3 protein: CASSRGRTGGVITNEKLFF
CDR3 DNA: TGCGCCAGCAGCAGAGGGAGGACAGGGGGCGTGATAACTAATGAAAAACTGTTTTTT
clone size: NA
D gene: TRBD1
CDR3 length: 19
J gene: TRBJ1-4
V gene: TRBV5-1

CDR3 protein: CASSFGEETQYF
CDR3 DNA: TGTGCCAGCAGCTTCGGGGAAGAGACCCAGTACTTC
clone size: NA
D gene: NA
CDR3 length: 12
J gene: TRBJ2-5
V gene: TRBV7-2

CDR3 protein: CAISESGSSHNEQFF
CDR3 DNA: TGTGCCATCAGTGAGAGCGGGAGCTCGCACAATGAGCAGTTCTTC
clone size: NA
D gene: TRBD2
CDR3 length: 15
J gene: TRBJ2-1
V gene: TRBV10-3

CDR3 protein: CASSFAGIAYEQYF
CDR3 DNA: TGTGCCAGCAGCTTTGCGGGAATTGCCTACGAGCAGTACTTC
clone size: NA
D gene: NA
CDR3 length: 14
J gene: TRBJ2-7
V gene: TRBV7-6

CDR3 protein: CASSPVAGGRSNQPQHF
CDR3 DNA: TGTGCCAGCTCACCAGTAGCAGGGGGCCGGAGCAATCAGCCCCAGCATTTT
clone size: NA
D gene: TRBD1
CDR3 length: 17
J gene: TRBJ1-5
V gene: TRBV18

CDR3 protein: CASSPNTGGEAFF
CDR3 DNA: TGTGCCAGCAGCCCAAACACAGGGGGGGAAGCTTTCTTT
clone size: few
D gene: TRBD1
CDR3 length: 13
J gene: TRBJ1-1
V gene: TRBV14

CDR3 protein: CASSLPGGSREKLFF
CDR3 DNA: TGTGCCAGCAGTCTCCCGGGGGGCTCAAGGGAAAAACTGTTTTTT
clone size: NA
D gene: NA
CDR3 length: 15
J gene: TRBJ1-4
V gene: TRBV28

CDR3 protein: CASQGFNYGYTF
CDR3 DNA: TGTGCCAGCCAGGGGTTTAACTATGGCTACACCTTC
clone size: NA
D gene: NA
CDR3 length: 12
J gene: TRBJ1-2
V gene: TRBV25-1